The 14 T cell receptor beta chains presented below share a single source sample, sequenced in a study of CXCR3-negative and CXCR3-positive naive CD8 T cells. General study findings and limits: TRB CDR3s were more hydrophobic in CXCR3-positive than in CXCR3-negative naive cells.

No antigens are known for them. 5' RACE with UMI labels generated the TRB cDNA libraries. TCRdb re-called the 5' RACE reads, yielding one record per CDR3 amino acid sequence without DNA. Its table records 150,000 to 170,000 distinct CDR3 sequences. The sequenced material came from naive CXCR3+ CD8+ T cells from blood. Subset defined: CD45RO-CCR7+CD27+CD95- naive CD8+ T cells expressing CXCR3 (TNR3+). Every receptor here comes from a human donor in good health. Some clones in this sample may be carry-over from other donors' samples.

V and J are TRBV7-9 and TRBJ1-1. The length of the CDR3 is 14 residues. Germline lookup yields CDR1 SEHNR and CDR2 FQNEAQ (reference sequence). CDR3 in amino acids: CASSHTRMNTEAFF.

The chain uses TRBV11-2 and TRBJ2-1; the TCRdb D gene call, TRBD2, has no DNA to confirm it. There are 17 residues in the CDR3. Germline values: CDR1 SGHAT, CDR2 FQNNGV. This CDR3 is CASSGGLAGSSYNEQFF.

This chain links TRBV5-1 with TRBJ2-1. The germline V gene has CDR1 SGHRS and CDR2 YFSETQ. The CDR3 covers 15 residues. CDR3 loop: CASSLAQGVVNEQFF.

The chain's CDR3 is CASSPRQDWAEAFF. The chain is built from TRBV5-1 and TRBJ1-1; TCRdb lists TRBD1, though no DNA is available to test this call. This CDR3 has 14 residues. The germline gives CDR1 SGHRS, CDR2 YFSETQ.

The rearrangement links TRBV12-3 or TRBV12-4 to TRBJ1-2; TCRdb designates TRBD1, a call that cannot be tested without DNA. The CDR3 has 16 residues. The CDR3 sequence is CASSLGGAGDLYGYTF.

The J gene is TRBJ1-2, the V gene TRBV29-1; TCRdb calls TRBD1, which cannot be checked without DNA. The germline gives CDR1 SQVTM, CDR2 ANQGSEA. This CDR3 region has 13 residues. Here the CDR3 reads CSVAQGAAYGYTF.

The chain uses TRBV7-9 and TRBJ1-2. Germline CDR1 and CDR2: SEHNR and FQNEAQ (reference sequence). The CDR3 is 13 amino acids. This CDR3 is CASSPQGWYGYTF.

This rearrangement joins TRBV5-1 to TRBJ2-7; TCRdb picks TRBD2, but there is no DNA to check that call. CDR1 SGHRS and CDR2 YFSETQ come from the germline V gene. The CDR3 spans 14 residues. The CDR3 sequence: CASSFTSGEDEQYF.

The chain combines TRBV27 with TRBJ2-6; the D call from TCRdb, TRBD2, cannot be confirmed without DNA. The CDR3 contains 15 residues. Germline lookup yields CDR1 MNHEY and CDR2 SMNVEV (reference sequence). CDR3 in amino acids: CASRPGGAGANVLTF.

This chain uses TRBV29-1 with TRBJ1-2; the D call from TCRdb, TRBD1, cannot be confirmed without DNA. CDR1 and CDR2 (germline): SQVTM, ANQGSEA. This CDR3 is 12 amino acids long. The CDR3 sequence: CSVPGQGDGYTF.

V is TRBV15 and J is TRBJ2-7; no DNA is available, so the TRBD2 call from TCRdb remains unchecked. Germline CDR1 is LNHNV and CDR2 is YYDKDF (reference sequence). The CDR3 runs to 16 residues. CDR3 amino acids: CATSSPGTSGIYEQYF.

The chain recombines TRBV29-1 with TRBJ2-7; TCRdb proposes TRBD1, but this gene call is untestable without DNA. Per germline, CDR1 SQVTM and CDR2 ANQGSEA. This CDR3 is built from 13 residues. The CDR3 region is CSVVGGPPYEQYF.

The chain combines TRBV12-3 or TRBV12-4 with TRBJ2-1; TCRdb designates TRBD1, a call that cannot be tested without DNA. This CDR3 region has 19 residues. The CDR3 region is CASSWPGQEVVSSYNEQFF.

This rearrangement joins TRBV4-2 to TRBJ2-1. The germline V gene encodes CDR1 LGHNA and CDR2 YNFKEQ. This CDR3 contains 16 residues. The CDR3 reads CASSQDDASSYNEQFF.